This TCR beta chain is drawn from a study of T-cell reconstitution after alpha-beta-depleted transplantation in children. Notes on the study in general: T-cell numbers and diversity one year post-transplant derived largely from freshly generated T cells.

The authors prepared the TCRbeta library with unique molecular identifiers. MiXCR was run by TCRdb on the PCR reads, yielding one entry per CDR3 protein. Counted here are some 80,000 distinct CDR3 sequences, about a sixth occurring once; the ten biggest clones make up 51%. This clonotype was observed a few times. Its antigen is unknown. This CDR3 contains 13 residues. The germline V and J ends were trimmed by 6 bases and 1 base, with 9 bases remaining between them. This material consisted of PBMCs, mostly from graft donor cells, taken 360 days after TCRalphabeta/CD19-depleted stem cell transplant. The chain carries TRBV12-3 or TRBV12-4 and TRBJ1-1; D is unclear. The clonotype originates from a male patient between 2 and 15 years old who had a stem cell transplant for acute lymphoblastic leukemia, so the T cells may come from the graft donor. CDR3: CASSQRGNTEAFF. The CDR3 DNA reads TGTGCCAGCAGCCAGCGGGGGAACACTGAAGCTTTCTTT.